Each of the 31 T cell receptor beta chains below was sequenced from the same sample in a study of T cells in Graves' hyperthyroidism and ophthalmopathy. RNA transcripts gave rise to amplified TCR beta CDR3 regions. HTBI primers were used for first-round RT-PCR of the TCR CDR3. TCRdb itself ran the multiplex PCR reads through MiXCR, one entry per CDR3 protein. The sample carries 690,000 or so distinct CDR3 sequences, roughly a sixth recorded once. Source material: blood. The source is a woman aged 45-65 years with Graves' hyperthyroidism that later progressed to Graves' ophthalmopathy.

This clonotype came up a few times. This chain joins TRBV5-6 and TRBJ1-2; tentatively, D is TRBD1 (6 bases). Trimming left V 2 bases short and J 7 bases short, with 18 bases between. Germline V gene sequence: CDR1 SGHDT, CDR2 YYEEEE. This CDR3 comprises 15 residues. The CDR3 loop reads CASSFAGHPPFGYTF. The DNA of the CDR3 is TGTGCCAGCAGCTTCGCGGGACACCCACCATTTGGCTACACCTTC.

This clonotype showed up just a few times. This sequence joins TRBV29-1 and TRBJ1-2; a possible D gene is TRBD1 (5 bases). Looked up from germline, CDR1 is SQVTM and CDR2 is ANQGSEA. There are 14 residues in the CDR3. The V gene lost 2 bases and the J gene lost 4 bases, with 14 bases spanning the gap. CDR3 coding DNA: TGCAGCGTTGAAAGAAGGGAGGGACGCTATGGCTACACCTTC. Protein: CSVERREGRYGYTF. Full variable domain (rest looked up from reference TRBV29-1 and TRBJ1-2): SAVISQKPSRDICQRGTSLTIQCQVDSQVTMMFWYRQQPGQSLTLIATANQGSEATYESGFVIDKFPISRPNLTFSTLTVSNMSPEDSSIYLCSVERREGRYGYTFGSGTRLTVV.

The chain is built from TRBV7-9 and TRBJ1-2, with D hard to call. Germline CDR1 and CDR2: SEHNR and FQNEAQ (reference sequence). Trimming removed 4 bases from V and 10 bases from J, with 10 bases in between. This CDR3 region has 11 residues. The CDR3: CASSYPWAYTF. Written as DNA, the CDR3 is TGTGCCAGCAGCTACCCTTGGGCCTACACCTTC.

This clonotype was seen more than once but under ten times. The chain recombines TRBV7-6 with TRBJ1-1; 7 bases fit TRBD1. The CDR3 has 14 amino acids. V was clipped by 5 bases and J by 3 bases; unmatched bases: 6. Germline lookup yields CDR1 SGHVS and CDR2 FNYEAQ. This CDR3 reads CASSQTGTDTEAFF. CDR3 DNA: TGTGCCAGCAGCCAGACAGGGACGGACACTGAAGCTTTCTTT. Supplemented by reference TRBV7-6 and TRBJ1-1, the full variable domain reads GAGVSQSPRYKVTKRGQDVALRCDPISGHVSLYWYRQALGQGPEFLTYFNYEAQQDKSGLPNDRFSAERPEGSISTLTIQRTEQRDSAMYRCASSQTGTDTEAFFGQGTRLTVV.

In its sample, this clonotype was seen many times. V gene TRBV7-9 combines with J gene TRBJ2-5; D may be TRBD1 or TRBD2 (5 bases each). This CDR3 contains 14 residues. Germline CDR1 SEHNR, CDR2 FQNEAQ (reference sequence). The V gene lost 0 bases and the J gene lost 1 base, with 6 bases spanning the gap. The DNA of the CDR3 is TGTGCCAGCAGCTTAGCGGGGGTCCAAGAGACCCAGTACTTC. This gives the protein CASSLAGVQETQYF.

This clonotype was detected a few times. This chain's CDR3 is CASSWGGGGYTF. The CDR3 DNA reads TGTGCCAGCAGTTGGGGGGGGGGAGGCTACACCTTC. The chain uses TRBV2 and TRBJ1-2, with a possible D match to TRBD1 (5 bases). V lost 5 bases, J lost 8 bases, and 12 bases lay in between. This CDR3 comprises 12 residues. The germline CDR1 and CDR2 sequences are SNHLY and FYNNEI.

This clonotype was observed many times. The chain combines TRBV12-3 or TRBV12-4 with TRBJ1-6, with 7 bases identical to TRBD1. Trimming at V came to 5 bases and at J to 10 bases, leaving 8 bases not matched to a gene. The CDR3 is 14 residues long. CDR3 region: CASSPRQGGSPLHF. For the CDR3, the DNA is TGTGCCAGCAGTCCCCGGCAGGGGGGGTCACCCCTCCACTTT.

A few counts support this clonotype. The V call is TRBV10-3, the J call TRBJ2-1; D call uncertain. There are 15 residues in the CDR3. Deletions cut 4 bases from V and 0 bases from J, with 10 bases between. Looked up from germline, CDR1 is ENHRY and CDR2 is SYGVKD. In nucleotides, the CDR3 is TGTGCCATCAGTGGCGAGCCGAGCTCCTACAATGAGCAGTTCTTC. This encodes CAISGEPSSYNEQFF.

The table lists this clonotype with many counts. The rearrangement joins TRBV2 to TRBJ2-5; D unresolved. The germline V gene encodes CDR1 SNHLY and CDR2 FYNNEI. The CDR3 length is 14 residues. Trimming cost V 3 bases and J 1 base, with 9 bases left between them. In DNA form, the CDR3 reads TGTGCCAGCAGTGACGGACCATTCCAAGAGACCCAGTACTTC. Its translation: CASSDGPFQETQYF.

This clonotype appeared many times. CDR3 bases: TGTGCCAGCAGCCAAAATACAGGGGGCTATGGCTACACCTTC. Its translation: CASSQNTGGYGYTF. The rearrangement joins TRBV3-1 to TRBJ1-2; TRBD1 agrees at 8 bases. CDR1 LGHDT and CDR2 YNNKEL come from the germline V gene (reference sequence). Trimming cost V 2 bases and J 4 bases; bases outside gene matches: 3. The CDR3 sequence is 14 residues long.

The chain joins TRBV19 to TRBJ2-3; weak D call: TRBD2 (6 bases). Trimming took 7 bases from V and 2 from J, leaving 19 bases between them. Germline CDR1 LNHDA, CDR2 SQIVND (reference sequence). CDR3 length: 16 residues. CDR3 sequence (DNA): TGTGCCAGTATGGTGAATAGGGACTCACTCACAGATACGCAGTATTTT. Encoded protein: CASMVNRDSLTDTQYF.

CDR3 amino acids: CATSVRGQGKETQYF. CDR3 DNA sequence: TGTGCCACCAGCGTAAGGGGACAGGGGAAAGAGACCCAGTACTTC. The chain couples TRBV19 to TRBJ2-5; 10 bases are shared with TRBD1. Per the germline V gene, CDR1 is LNHDA and CDR2 is SQIVND (reference sequence). The V gene end was trimmed by 10 bases and the J gene end by 3 bases; junction bases not matched to a gene: 11. This CDR3 has 15 residues.

This chain links TRBV15 with TRBJ1-5; TRBD1 agrees at 11 bases. CDR1 and CDR2 from the germline V gene are LNHNV and YYDKDF (reference sequence). V lost 4 bases, J lost 7 bases, and 6 bases stayed unmatched. The CDR3 covers 15 residues. DNA for the CDR3: TGTGCCACCAGCACTCACCGGGACAGGGGGCAGCCCCAGCATTTT. Translating it yields CATSTHRDRGQPQHF.

This clonotype was found many times. The rearrangement uses TRBV7-9 and TRBJ1-1; 9 bases align to TRBD1. This CDR3 is built from 15 residues. J was trimmed by 5 bases and V by 0 bases; bases with no gene match: 4. Germline V gives CDR1 SEHNR, CDR2 FQNEAQ (reference sequence). The CDR3 region is CASSLATGGVTEAFF. DNA for the CDR3: TGTGCCAGCAGCTTAGCGACAGGGGGTGTTACTGAAGCTTTCTTT.

This clonotype occurred many times. The chain links TRBV20-1 to TRBJ1-1; TRBD1 agrees at 9 bases. The CDR3 covers 13 residues. The germline gives CDR1 DFQATT, CDR2 SNEGSKA (reference sequence). V dropped 6 bases and J dropped 5; count of bases not matched to a gene: 7. CDR3 DNA sequence: TGCAGTGCAGAGGACAGGGGAGGAACTGAAGCTTTCTTT. Protein sequence: CSAEDRGGTEAFF.

V gene TRBV30 combines with J gene TRBJ2-2; weak D call: TRBD2 (7 bases). Germline CDR1 reads GTSNPN; CDR2 reads SVGIG (reference sequence). V was cut by 0 bases and J by 7 bases, with 9 bases left in between. The length of the CDR3 is 13 residues. The CDR3 protein is CAWSVGGRGELFF. The CDR3 DNA is TGTGCCTGGAGTGTGGGGGGGCGCGGGGAGCTGTTTTTT.

This chain uses TRBV6-2 or TRBV6-3 with TRBJ1-1; TRBD1 is a possible D gene (5 bases). There are 15 residues in the CDR3. Per germline, CDR1 MNHEY and CDR2 SVGEGT. Between the trimmed V and J ends, which lost 6 bases and 3 bases, there was a span of 17 bases. Here the CDR3 reads CASSAAGWSDTEAFF. In DNA form, the CDR3 reads TGTGCCAGCAGCGCCGCAGGGTGGTCGGACACTGAAGCTTTCTTT.

CDR3 sequence: CASSFTGIGEKLFF. For the CDR3, the DNA is TGTGCCAGCAGCTTCACAGGGATCGGTGAAAAACTGTTTTTT. The chain employs TRBV7-9 and TRBJ1-4; weak D call: TRBD1 (6 bases). The CDR3 length is 14 residues. Trimming removed 3 bases at V and 7 bases at J, with 12 bases between. Germline values: CDR1 SEHNR, CDR2 FQNEAQ (reference sequence).

Many counts were recorded for this clonotype. The rearrangement uses TRBV5-1 and TRBJ2-3; D uncertain. Germline CDR1 reads SGHRS; CDR2 reads YFSETQ. The CDR3 runs to 14 residues. Trimming removed 4 bases from V and 4 bases from J, with 13 bases in between. CDR3 in DNA: TGCGCCAGCAGCGTCTCTTCTAGGGCAGATACGCAGTATTTT. Protein product: CASSVSSRADTQYF.

The rearrangement uses TRBV19 and TRBJ2-1, with 7 bases matching TRBD2. Germline lookup yields CDR1 LNHDA and CDR2 SQIVND (reference sequence). The CDR3 consists of 15 residues. With V trimmed by 4 bases and J by 4 bases, 7 bases remained unmatched. CDR3 in DNA: TGTGCCAGTAGTACCTTTTCGGGGGGATACAATGAGCAGTTCTTC. Translating it yields CASSTFSGGYNEQFF.

This clonotype showed up just a few times. The chain joins TRBV24-1 to TRBJ1-1, with a possible D match to TRBD1 (6 bases). CDR3 size: 17 residues. CDR1 is KGHDR, CDR2 SFDVKD, per germline. V was shortened by 0 bases and J by 4 bases, with 17 bases between the two germline ends. The CDR3 protein is CATSDLLYRVESTEAFF. CDR3 DNA: TGTGCCACCAGTGATTTGCTCTACAGGGTTGAGTCCACTGAAGCTTTCTTT.

The chain links TRBV27 to TRBJ1-6; the D gene is possibly TRBD1 (5 bases). Germline lookup yields CDR1 MNHEY and CDR2 SMNVEV (reference sequence). This CDR3 comprises 14 residues. Deletions cut 3 bases from V and 8 bases from J, with 11 bases between. As DNA, the CDR3 is TGTGCCAGCAGTTTTGGGGCAGGTCATTCACCCCTCCACTTT. Protein: CASSFGAGHSPLHF.

This chain uses TRBV19 with TRBJ1-2; 9 bases line up with TRBD1. V lost 1 base, J lost 7 bases, and 4 bases stayed unmatched. CDR1 and CDR2 (germline): LNHDA, SQIVND (reference sequence). The CDR3 length is 14 residues. The CDR3 coding sequence is TGTGCCAGTAGTATAGGACAGGGGGACAGTGGCTACACCTTC. Residues: CASSIGQGDSGYTF. The entire variable domain, with the rest obtained from reference TRBV19 and TRBJ1-2, is as follows: DGGITQSPKYLFRKEGQNVTLSCEQNLNHDAMYWYRQDPGQGLRLIYYSQIVNDFQKGDIAEGYSVSREKKESFPLTVTSAQKNPTAFYLCASSIGQGDSGYTFGSGTRLTVV.

This clonotype was seen many times. The rearrangement links TRBV29-1 to TRBJ2-3, with D perhaps TRBD1 (5 bases). This CDR3 is built from 14 residues. Trimming removed 0 bases from V and 1 base from J, with 8 bases in between. Germline V gene sequence: CDR1 SQVTM, CDR2 ANQGSEA. Here the CDR3 DNA reads TGCAGCGTTGAAGAGGGGCGCGGCACAGATACGCAGTATTTT. As protein: CSVEEGRGTDTQYF.

The V gene is TRBV20-1, the J gene TRBJ2-3; 10 positions agree with TRBD2. V shed 4 bases and J 1 base; nucleotides not matched to a gene: 14. Germline lookup yields CDR1 DFQATT and CDR2 SNEGSKA (reference sequence). The CDR3 length is 18 residues. The CDR3, as DNA: TGCAGTGCTAATAAGCGGGGGGGCGGGTCGATGGGCACAGATACGCAGTATTTT. Protein sequence: CSANKRGGGSMGTDTQYF.

This clonotype has ten or more counts. The chain uses TRBV18 and TRBJ2-3; D gene uncertain. CDR3 size: 11 residues. CDR1 KGHSH and CDR2 LQKENI come from the germline V gene. Between the trimmed V and J ends, which lost 1 base and 7 bases, there was a span of 3 bases. This chain's CDR3 is CASSPLHTQYF. CDR3 coding DNA: TGTGCCAGCTCACCACTACATACGCAGTATTTT.

Only a few counts were recorded for this clonotype. This chain links TRBV6-5 with TRBJ1-2; the match to TRBD1 covers 7 bases. The CDR3 has 17 residues. J was trimmed by 0 bases and V by 2 bases; bases with no gene match: 9. Germline V gene sequence: CDR1 MNHEY, CDR2 SVGAGI. CDR3 DNA sequence: TGTGCCAGCAGTTACACGGCAGGGGGGGTAGCTAACTATGGCTACACCTTC. This sequence encodes CASSYTAGGVANYGYTF.

The chain couples TRBV20-1 to TRBJ2-7, with 10 bases identical to TRBD2. V trimming: 0 bases; J trimming: 4 bases; junction bases outside the gene matches: 6. Germline V gene lookup returns CDR1 DFQATT and CDR2 SNEGSKA (reference sequence). The length of the CDR3 is 15 residues. CDR3 coding DNA: TGCAGTGCTAGAGATGTACTAGCGGGGACTTACGAGCAGTACTTC. Translating gives CSARDVLAGTYEQYF.

There are many counts of this clonotype. The chain links TRBV18 to TRBJ1-2, with TRBD1 matching over 10 bases. Germline CDR1 reads KGHSH; CDR2 reads LQKENI. The J segment lost 2 bases and the V segment lost 2 bases, leaving 5 bases of the junction unmatched. The CDR3 totals 16 residues. The CDR3 region is CASSPGGDRGNYGYTF. CDR3 sequence (DNA): TGTGCCAGCTCACCAGGAGGGGACAGGGGCAACTATGGCTACACCTTC.

To note about this clonotype: Germline is not matched at one junction end, which may reflect a read error. DNA for the CDR3: TGTGCCAGCAGCATAGACCGGACAGCGGGATATGGCTACACCTTC. This translates into CASSIDRTAGYGYTF. This chain connects TRBV11-2 to TRBJ1-2; TRBD1 is a possible D gene (6 bases). The germline V gene has CDR1 SGHAT and CDR2 FQNNGV. This CDR3 is 15 amino acids long.

There are a few counts of this clonotype. The genes are TRBV29-1 and TRBJ2-1, with D possibly TRBD2 on 5 matching bases. Trimming stripped 0 bases from V and 4 bases from J, with 13 bases between. Germline CDR1 reads SQVTM; CDR2 reads ANQGSEA. This CDR3 spans 15 amino acids. CDR3 protein: CSVEDKASRYNEQFF. DNA for the CDR3: TGCAGCGTTGAAGATAAGGCTAGCAGGTACAATGAGCAGTTCTTC.